This TCR beta chain was captured in a study of beta chain features in type 1 diabetes (dated by TCRdb to the late 2010s). In terms of the full investigation: Patients and healthy donors did not differ in mean age, gender distribution, total cell number or subset yield. A total of about 110,000,000 sorted cells were examined across all samples, and a strong correlation was observed between cell number per subset and RNA yield. In the study, TCRB repertoires of sorted circulating CD4+ T cell subsets from recently diagnosed type 1 diabetes patients were compared with those of matched healthy donors. Regulatory and stem cell-like memory subsets were isolated from only 8 patients and roughly eight healthy donors, whereas naive and central memory subsets came from all 30 or so donors.

A single peripheral blood draw of approximately 120 mL on average was collected from each donor into heparinised tubes. Using a panel that included CD45RO, CCR7, CD25, CD127, CD95 and CD27, naive, central memory, regulatory and stem cell-like memory CD4+ T cells were sorted on a BD FACSAria II. All sorted populations exceeded 95% purity. PBMCs were isolated immediately by Lymphoprep density gradient centrifugation and stained directly without culture. Samples were stained and sorted in pairs, with one healthy donor and one patient per experiment, so that batch effects were minimized. The entire amount of isolated RNA was reverse transcribed using the High Capacity cDNA Reverse Transcription Kit, so the sequenced TCRB transcripts were expressed ones. Deep immunoSEQ sequencing was applied to naive, central memory and regulatory T cell samples, giving an average of about 3.4 million total reads per sample. After sorted cells were lysed in RLT buffer, RNA was extracted with DNase-treated RNeasy Micro or Mini kits, with the choice depending on cell number. Each cell subset was processed separately to prevent cross-contamination, with patient and healthy donor samples processed together. The immunoSEQ multiplex PCR was used to amplify TCRB sequences from cDNA, generating 87-bp fragments that spanned the CDR3 region. Amplicons were sequenced on the Illumina HiSeq platform. The study's own analysis went as follows. PCR bias was corrected computationally using synthetic template baselines, and reads within Hamming distance 2 were collapsed, with unmergeable singletons discarded. Reads were aligned against IMGT so that V, D and J genes, CDR3 length and insertions or deletions at six rearrangement sites could be assigned. Within each subset, clonotype counts were normalized to sorted cell number, and only after that were true diversity and Gini coefficients computed with the tcR R package. The overlap coefficient, calculated on TCRB nucleotide sequences, was used to quantify repertoire sharing. Out-of-frame TCRB sequences from naive cells were analyzed as a proxy for the pre-selection repertoire. TCRdb's version of the immuneACCESS table is confined to in-frame rearrangements and falls short of the full clone set. An unresolved V gene accounts for under half of the shortfall where checked; the remainder is of unknown origin. That table supplies the V and J calls and clone size; D and trimming were determined from the DNA. The sample contains some 410,000 clones, about 15% of them found a single time. The ten largest account for 0.035% to 0.04% of the sample.

This clone was seen more than once but under ten times. This receptor's antigen is unknown. Base qualities are not recorded, but no much larger clone differs from it by a single base. Germline trimming amounts to 0 bases on V and 7 bases on J, with 11 as the count of junction bases outside the gene matches. Reading from cysteine to phenylalanine, the CDR3 counts 17 amino acids. Here the CDR3 DNA is all that survives: 51 bases in frame from base 1. The CDR1 and CDR2 encoded by the germline V gene are LGHNA and YSLEER. General conclusions and limits of the study: At VDJ recombination sites, patients with type 1 diabetes made fewer insertions and deleted more nucleotides, a pattern implying thymic rearrangement abnormalities. Shorter templates might be favored by PCR, yet because patient and control samples were amplified and corrected together, any such skew would affect both groups equally. Because the HLA sub-analyses included only small numbers of individuals, any influence of HLA type on TCRB rearrangement was left unresolved. In all four CD4+ subsets, TCRB CDR3 length was moderately but significantly shorter in type 1 diabetes patients. Naive, central memory and regulatory TCRB repertoires appeared to be more similar among patients than among healthy donors. Because cDNA was sequenced instead of genomic DNA, activated cells with high expression could be over-represented, although the groups did not differ in activation or CD3 levels.

The chain is encoded by TRBV4-3 joined to TRBJ2-5, and 10 junctional nucleotides match TRBD2. The specimen was naive CD4+ T cells from blood. The sample's cell subset or site, from its label and the paper: true naive CD4+ T cells. The clonotype comes from a young man in good health. DNA sequence: TGCGCCAGCAGCCAAGATGTACTAGCGGGGTCCGGGTGGACCCAGTACTTC. This is translated as CASSQDVLAGSGWTQYF.